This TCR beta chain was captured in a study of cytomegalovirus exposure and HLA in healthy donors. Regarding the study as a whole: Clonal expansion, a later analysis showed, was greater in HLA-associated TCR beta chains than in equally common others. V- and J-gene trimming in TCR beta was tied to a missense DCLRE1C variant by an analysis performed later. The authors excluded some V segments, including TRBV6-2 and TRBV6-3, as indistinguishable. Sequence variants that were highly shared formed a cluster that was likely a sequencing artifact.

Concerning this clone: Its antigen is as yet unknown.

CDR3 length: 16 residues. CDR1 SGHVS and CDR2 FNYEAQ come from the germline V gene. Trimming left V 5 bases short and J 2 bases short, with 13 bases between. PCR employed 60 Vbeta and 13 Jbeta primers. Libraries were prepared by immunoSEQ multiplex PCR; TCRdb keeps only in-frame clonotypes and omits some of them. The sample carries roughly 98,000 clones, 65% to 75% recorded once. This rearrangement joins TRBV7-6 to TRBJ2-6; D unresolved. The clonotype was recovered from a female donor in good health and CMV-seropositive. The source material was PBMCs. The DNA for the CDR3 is TGTGCCAGCAGCCCCCTAGTATCCGCTGGGGCCAACGTCCTGACTTTC. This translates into CASSPLVSAGANVLTF.